One sample yielded the 11 T cell receptor beta chains listed below, sequenced in a study of OX40 agonist ivuxolimab in advanced cancers. Libraries were prepared by immunoSEQ multiplex PCR; TCRdb keeps only in-frame clonotypes and omits some of them. The sample records under 85,000 clones, 88% being singletons. The specimen was CD4+ or CD8+ T cells sorted from blood, collected in a trial of the OX40 agonist ivuxolimab. These receptors originate from an adult with an advanced solid tumor such as melanoma, head and neck, liver or kidney cancer.

The genes are TRBV7-2 and TRBJ2-3; TRBD2 matches 7 bases. CDR3 length: 16 residues. Germline CDR1 reads SGHTA; CDR2 reads FQGNSA. V shed 3 bases and J 4 bases; nucleotides not matched to a gene: 10. CDR3 amino acids: CASSFPQTSIADTQYF. The CDR3 bases are TGTGCCAGCAGCTTTCCTCAGACTAGCATCGCAGATACGCAGTATTTT.

This clone is a singleton in its sample. This sequence joins TRBV29-1 and TRBJ2-1; possible D gene TRBD2, 6 bases. Germline CDR1 SQVTM, CDR2 ANQGSEA. The CDR3 contains 17 residues. Trimming pared 7 bases from V and 0 bases from J, leaving 22 bases between. CDR3 sequence (DNA): TGCAGCGCCAGACTAGTGGGTCGTTCCTCCTCCTACAATGAGCAGTTCTTC. Translation gives CSARLVGRSSSYNEQFF.

Of note for this clone: Since the CDR3 does not end with the conserved phenylalanine or tryptophan, this likely comes from a read error. The CDR3 loop is CASSQGTGYSPLHL. In nucleotides, the CDR3 is TGTGCCAGCTCCCAGGGGACAGGGTATTCACCCCTCCACCTT. The chain joins TRBV6-6 to TRBJ1-6; 9 nucleotides match TRBD1. The V and J ends lost 8 bases and 8 bases, in that order; junction bases with no gene match: 7. Per the germline V gene, CDR1 is MNHNY and CDR2 is SVGAGI (reference sequence). This CDR3 contains 14 residues.

The chain is built from TRBV11-2 and TRBJ2-7; D ambiguous. In germline, CDR1 is SGHAT, CDR2 FQNNGV. Trimming stripped 5 bases from V and 0 bases from J, with 8 bases between. This CDR3 region has 13 residues. The CDR3: CASSVQSSYEQYF. The CDR3, as DNA: TGTGCCAGCAGCGTACAGAGCTCCTACGAGCAGTACTTC.

The rearrangement joins TRBV19 to TRBJ1-5; D remains ambiguous. The CDR3 is made up of 12 amino acids. Between the trimmed V and J ends, which lost 4 bases and 5 bases, there was a span of 6 bases. From germline, CDR1 is LNHDA and CDR2 SQIVND (reference sequence). In DNA, the CDR3 is TGTGCCAGTAGTACACAGCATCAGCCCCAGCATTTT. It yields the protein CASSTQHQPQHF.

V and J are TRBV19 and TRBJ2-7; 10 nucleotides match TRBD1. Germline-derived CDR1 and CDR2 are LNHDA and SQIVND (reference sequence). With V trimmed by 2 bases and J by 3 bases, 7 bases remained unmatched. The CDR3 totals 16 residues. The CDR3 region has the DNA TGTGCCAGTAGTATAAGAAAGGGACAGGGGATCTACGAGCAGTACTTC. The encoded protein is CASSIRKGQGIYEQYF. Full variable domain (outside the CDR3, taken from reference TRBV19 and TRBJ2-7): DGGITQSPKYLFRKEGQNVTLSCEQNLNHDAMYWYRQDPGQGLRLIYYSQIVNDFQKGDIAEGYSVSREKKESFPLTVTSAQKNPTAFYLCASSIRKGQGIYEQYFGPGTRLTVT.

The rearrangement links TRBV4-1 to TRBJ1-1, with D hard to call. Per germline, CDR1 MGHRA and CDR2 YSYEKL. CDR3 length: 18 amino acids. The V gene lost 0 bases and the J gene lost 4 bases, with 21 bases spanning the gap. The CDR3 bases are TGCGCCAGCAGCCAAGAAGGGCCAAACCGGCGGTTGGGCACTGAAGCTTTCTTT. Translation gives CASSQEGPNRRLGTEAFF.

This clone has only one observation. The rearrangement uses TRBV6-1 and TRBJ1-5; TRBD1 agrees at 9 bases. The CDR3 covers 16 residues. V was pared by 4 bases and J by 3 bases, with 7 bases of the junction left unmatched. Germline V gene lookup returns CDR1 MNHNS and CDR2 SASEGT. The DNA of the CDR3 is TGTGCCAGCAGTGGGACGACAGGGGGTGACAATCAGCCCCAGCATTTT. The encoded protein is CASSGTTGGDNQPQHF.

Worth noting for this clone: This is likely a read error, given that the CDR3 carries no conserved phenylalanine or tryptophan at its end. The chain joins TRBV11-2 to TRBJ1-6; 7 nucleotides line up with TRBD1. The CDR3 totals 16 residues. Germline values: CDR1 SGHAT, CDR2 FQNNGV. The junction had 6 bases not matched to a gene; V was cut back by 0 bases and J by 7 bases. The CDR3 spells CASSLDIGGQNSPLHL. Here the CDR3 DNA reads TGTGCCAGCAGCTTAGACATCGGGGGACAGAATTCACCCCTCCACCTT.

The J gene is TRBJ1-1, the V gene TRBV6-6; D is ambiguous. The germline V gene encodes CDR1 MNHNY and CDR2 SVGAGI (reference sequence). This CDR3 spans 13 amino acids. Trimming stripped 2 bases from V and 1 base from J, with 5 bases between. CDR3 nucleotide sequence: TGTGCCAGCAGTTACGGAGAGAACACTGAAGCTTTCTTT. Translating it yields CASSYGENTEAFF.

V is TRBV6-1 and J is TRBJ2-5, with D maybe TRBD1 (5 bases). Judging by the DNA end, TRBJ2-7 fits better; the J call may be wrong. From germline, CDR1 is MNHNS and CDR2 SASEGT. The CDR3 runs 14 residues. The CDR3 nucleotides are TGTGCCAGCATTATAAGGGGTAGCTCCTACGAGCAGTACTTC. Translation gives CASIIRGSSYEQYF.